This entry lists 5 T cell receptor beta chains sequenced from one sample in a study of control samples from healthy donors and cancer patients (dated by TCRdb to about 2020). Libraries came from the immunoSEQ multiplex PCR assay. TCRdb carries this immuneACCESS record with in-frame sequences only. Its versions omit some clonotypes, under half of them owing to an unresolved V gene in the studies checked, with the rest unexplained. The sample contains 70,000 or so clones, around 84% of them found a single time. The ten top clones hold 2.9% of the sample. Input material: PBMCs. The receptors come from a woman aged 45-65 years with lung cancer.

In this sample, this clone turned up once. The V call is TRBV10-2, the J call TRBJ1-6; maybe TRBD1 (5 bases). Per the germline V gene, CDR1 is WSHSY and CDR2 is SAAADI. There are 15 residues in the CDR3. V was clipped by 4 bases and J by 0 bases, with 7 bases between them. CDR3 DNA sequence: TGCGCCAGCAGTGGGGGGAGCTCCTATAATTCACCCCTCCACTTT. It translates to CASSGGSSYNSPLHF.

The V and J genes are TRBV29-1 and TRBJ1-1; possibly TRBD1 for D (5 bases). V was cut by 6 bases and J by 1 base, with 9 bases left in between. The CDR3 has 12 amino acids. Germline V CDR1 and CDR2: SQVTM, ANQGSEA. CDR3 bases: TGCAGCGTGGTTACAGGGAACACTGAAGCTTTCTTT. Its translation is CSVVTGNTEAFF.

This sequence joins TRBV6-6 and TRBJ2-2; D perhaps matches TRBD2 (7 bases). The V end lost 6 bases, the J end lost 7 bases, and 18 bases lay between the germline ends. This CDR3 is 15 amino acids long. Per the germline V gene, CDR1 is MNHNY and CDR2 is SVGAGI (reference sequence). The CDR3 is CASRRGGASFGELFF. The CDR3 DNA sequence: TGTGCCAGCAGGAGAGGGGGGGCGAGTTTCGGGGAGCTGTTTTTT.

To note about this clone: Other DNA sequences in the same sample also yield this CDR3. This chain uses TRBV28 with TRBJ2-7; tentative D call: TRBD1 (6 bases). Trimming took 3 bases from V and 4 from J, leaving 10 bases between them. The CDR3 contains 13 residues. Germline CDR1 and CDR2: MDHEN and SYDVKM. The CDR3, as DNA: TGTGCCAGCAGTTTCTCAAGGGGGTACGAGCAGTACTTC. It yields the protein CASSFSRGYEQYF.

The rearrangement uses TRBV15 and TRBJ1-2; TRBD1 matches 11 bases. V shed 0 bases and J 7 bases; nucleotides not matched to a gene: 7. Germline CDR1 reads LNHNV; CDR2 reads YYDKDF (reference sequence). This CDR3 has 16 residues. The CDR3 here is CATSRDERTGGFGYTF. The CDR3 region has the DNA TGTGCCACCAGCAGAGACGAGAGGACAGGGGGCTTTGGCTACACCTTC.